Below, one T cell receptor (beta chain) is given with its context. Its antigen is undetermined. This sample stems from a study of cytomegalovirus exposure and HLA in healthy donors. 60 Vbeta and 13 Jbeta primers were used in PCR. Libraries were prepared by immunoSEQ multiplex PCR; TCRdb keeps only in-frame clonotypes and omits some of them. This table holds 120,000 or so clones, less than 20% found once. Regarding the study as a whole: TCR beta chains numbering more than 150 were designated cytomegalovirus-associated.

Germline loops: CDR1 SGDLS, CDR2 YYNGEE. Unmatched junction bases numbered 8, after V lost 4 bases and J lost 5 bases. This CDR3 is 14 amino acids long. This receptor was identified in a woman in her late teens or twenties in good health and CMV-seronegative. The chain has TRBV9 and TRBJ1-1; TRBD1 agrees at 7 bases. Specimen: PBMCs. The CDR3 protein is CASSPNTGVTEAFF. The CDR3 DNA is TGTGCCAGCAGCCCCAACACAGGGGTGACTGAAGCTTTCTTT.